This TCR beta chain was obtained from a study of blood T cell repertoires in COVID-19. Study at large: Sources were T cells, B-cell-depleted T cells, or PBMCs; the material itself was cDNA or gDNA.

V trimming: 2 bases; J trimming: 9 bases; junction bases outside the gene matches: 5. Germline V lookup: CDR1 ENHRY, CDR2 SYGVKD. The CDR3 consists of 15 residues. In the authors' workflow: Using reference gene primer amplification, nucleated cell counts were estimated. The table came from immunoSEQ multiplex PCR; TCRdb's copy has only in-frame clones and leaves some out. Clone size and V and J calls were adopted from that table, with D and trimming inferred from the DNA. This sample has tens of thousands of clones, with roughly nine tenths found just once. The receptor was isolated from a human donor in a cohort sampled during active COVID-19. The chain links TRBV10-3 to TRBJ1-6; 9 nucleotides match TRBD1. The sequencing sample was made of peripheral blood. The CDR3 region is CAISEQGTGSSPLHF. The DNA of the CDR3 is TGTGCCATCAGTGAGCAGGGGACAGGGAGTTCACCCCTCCACTTT.